In this sample, the clone carrying this T cell receptor beta chain turned up once. Assay used: immunoSEQ multiplex PCR; TCRdb lists only in-frame clones, some missing. This sample carries about 190,000 clones, approximately 90% of them seen once, and the ten largest clones take over 1.5%. This sample is part of a study of control samples from healthy donors and cancer patients. The origin of this receptor is a man younger than 40 in good health. Specimen: blood.

In DNA, the CDR3 is TGTGCCAGCAGCTTAGGCGGTAGAAAGCGATTCGGGGTCACTGAAGCTTTCTTT. Translation gives CASSLGGRKRFGVTEAFF. The rearrangement links TRBV11-3 to TRBJ1-1; D is ambiguous. The V end lost 1 base, the J end lost 4 bases, and 22 bases lay between the germline ends. In germline, CDR1 is SGHNT, CDR2 YENEEA. The CDR3 totals 18 residues.